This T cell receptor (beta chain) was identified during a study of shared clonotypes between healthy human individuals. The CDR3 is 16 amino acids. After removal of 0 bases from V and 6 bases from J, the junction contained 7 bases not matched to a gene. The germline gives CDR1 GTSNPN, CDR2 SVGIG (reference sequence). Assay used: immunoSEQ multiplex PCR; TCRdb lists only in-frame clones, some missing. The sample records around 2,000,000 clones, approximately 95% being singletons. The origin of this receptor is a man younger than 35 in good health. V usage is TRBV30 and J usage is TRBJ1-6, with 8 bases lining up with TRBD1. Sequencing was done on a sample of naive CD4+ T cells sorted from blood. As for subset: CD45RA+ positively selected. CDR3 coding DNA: TGTGCCTGGAGTGTACTTGCGACAGGGGCTAATTCACCCCTCCACTTT. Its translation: CAWSVLATGANSPLHF. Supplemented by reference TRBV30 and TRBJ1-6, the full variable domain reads SQTIHQWPATLVQPVGSPLSLECTVEGTSNPNLYWYRQAAGRGLQLLFYSVGIGQISSEVPQNLSASRPQDRQFILSSKKLLLSDSGFYLCAWSVLATGANSPLHFGNGTRLTVT.